This T cell receptor beta chain derives from a study of cytomegalovirus exposure and HLA in healthy donors. Primers for the PCR totalled 60 Vbeta and 13 Jbeta. Clones were read by immunoSEQ multiplex PCR, and TCRdb kept only the in-frame ones, dropping some. Of approximately 110,000 clones listed, roughly three quarters were seen once; the top ten hold about 3%. The CDR3 covers 14 residues. The V gene's germline CDR1 is GTSNPN and CDR2 SVGIG (reference sequence). Trimming pared 0 bases from V and 6 bases from J, leaving 13 bases between. The clonotype comes from a woman under 30 in good health and CMV-seropositive. The sample consisted of PBMCs. The chain joins TRBV30 to TRBJ2-3, with D perhaps matching TRBD1 (5 bases). The chain's CDR3 is CAWSVGVTVDTQYF. The CDR3 bases are TGTGCCTGGAGTGTAGGGGTTACCGTGGATACGCAGTATTTT.